This T cell receptor (beta chain) was captured in a study of response to subunit inactivated influenza vaccine. MiXCR was run by TCRdb on the RT-PCR reads, yielding one entry per CDR3 protein. The table has fewer than 750,000 distinct CDR3 sequences, 12% to 15% seen once; the top ten hold around 10%. About this clonotype: Its antigen is unidentified.

Study-level results: Authors proposed each seasonal influenza vaccination draws in few new T cells.

J was trimmed by 3 bases and V by 6 bases; bases with no gene match: 9. Germline CDR1 reads MNHEY; CDR2 reads SVGEGT. The CDR3 is 15 residues long. Source: PBMCs from blood, taken about 13 days after vaccination. The receptor was derived from a man aged 50 to 60 who received an inactivated influenza vaccine. V usage is TRBV6-2 or TRBV6-3 and J usage is TRBJ2-3; 7 bases agree with TRBD2. CDR3 nucleotides: TGTGCCAGCAGCTCCGGGGGGATTTTGACAGATACGCAGTATTTT. It specifies CASSSGGILTDTQYF.